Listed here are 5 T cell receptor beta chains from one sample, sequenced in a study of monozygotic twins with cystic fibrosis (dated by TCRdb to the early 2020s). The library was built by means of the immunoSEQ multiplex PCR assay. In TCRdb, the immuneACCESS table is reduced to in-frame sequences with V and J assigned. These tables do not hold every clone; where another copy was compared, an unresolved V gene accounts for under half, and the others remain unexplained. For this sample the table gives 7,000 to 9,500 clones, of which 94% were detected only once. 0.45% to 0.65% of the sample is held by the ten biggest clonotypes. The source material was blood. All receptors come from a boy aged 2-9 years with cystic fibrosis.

DNA for the CDR3: TGTGCCAGCTCACCACCGGGGCGACAGGAGAACTATGGCTACACCTTC. Translating gives CASSPPGRQENYGYTF. The genes are TRBV18 and TRBJ1-2; the D gene is possibly TRBD1 (6 bases). V lost 0 bases and J lost 2, with 13 bases in between. CDR3 size: 16 residues. Germline loops: CDR1 KGHSH, CDR2 LQKENI. Looking up the rest from reference TRBV18 and TRBJ1-2 gives the full variable domain: NAGVMQNPRHLVRRRGQEARLRCSPMKGHSHVYWYRQLPEEGLKFMVYLQKENIIDESGMPKERFSAEFPKEGPSILRIQQVVRGDSAAYFCASSPPGRQENYGYTFGSGTRLTVV.

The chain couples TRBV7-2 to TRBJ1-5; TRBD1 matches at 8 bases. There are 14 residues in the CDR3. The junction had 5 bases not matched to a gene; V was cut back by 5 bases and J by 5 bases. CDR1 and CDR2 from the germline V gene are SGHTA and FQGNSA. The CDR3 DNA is TGTGCCAGCAGCCCAGGACAGGGTCATCAGCCCCAGCATTTT. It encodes CASSPGQGHQPQHF.

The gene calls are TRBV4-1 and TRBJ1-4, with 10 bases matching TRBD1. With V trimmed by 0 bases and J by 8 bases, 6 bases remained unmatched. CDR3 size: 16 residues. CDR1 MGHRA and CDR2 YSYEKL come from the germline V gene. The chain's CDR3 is CASSQEGTGVWEKLFF. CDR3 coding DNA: TGCGCCAGCAGCCAAGAGGGGACAGGGGTTTGGGAAAAACTGTTTTTT.

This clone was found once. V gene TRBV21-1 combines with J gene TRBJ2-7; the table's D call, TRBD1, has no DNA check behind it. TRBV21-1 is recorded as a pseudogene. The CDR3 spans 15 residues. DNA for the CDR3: TGTGCCAGCTCCGGGGGCGGACAGGAGCACTACGAGCAGTACTTC. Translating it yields CASSGGGQEHYEQYF.

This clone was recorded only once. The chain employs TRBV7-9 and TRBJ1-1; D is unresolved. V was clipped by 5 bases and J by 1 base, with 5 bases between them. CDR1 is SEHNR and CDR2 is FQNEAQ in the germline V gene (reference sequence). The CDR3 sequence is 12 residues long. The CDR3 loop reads CASSRGNTEAFF. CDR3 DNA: TGTGCCAGCAGCCGGGGGAACACTGAAGCTTTCTTT.